Below are 25 T cell receptor beta chains sequenced from a single sample in a study of blood T cell repertoires in COVID-19. The table came from immunoSEQ multiplex PCR; TCRdb's copy has only in-frame clones and leaves some out. The table includes about 430,000 clones, 88% detected once. Material: PBMCs or T cells enriched from blood (not recorded which). The origin of the receptors is a woman in her 30s with acute COVID-19.

This sequence joins TRBV18 and TRBJ2-1, with 7 bases fitting TRBD2. The CDR3 totals 12 residues. The V gene's germline CDR1 is KGHSH and CDR2 LQKENI. V lost 5 bases to trimming and J lost 6 bases; unmatched junction nucleotides: 1. In nucleotides, the CDR3 is TGTGCCAGCTCAGCTAGCGGCAATGAGCAGTTCTTC. It encodes CASSASGNEQFF.

With respect to this clone: Other DNA sequences of this sample code for an identical CDR3. J is TRBJ2-2 and V is TRBV7-6; 8 bases map to TRBD2. J was trimmed by 0 bases and V by 1 base; bases with no gene match: 1. CDR1 is SGHVS, CDR2 FNYEAQ, per germline. CDR3 size: 16 residues. The CDR3 coding sequence is TGTGCCAGCAGCTTAGAACTAGCGGCGAACACCGGGGAGCTGTTTTTT. This translates into CASSLELAANTGELFF.

This rearrangement joins TRBV6-5 to TRBJ1-2; 7 bases map to TRBD1. Trimming cost V 6 bases and J 2 bases; bases outside gene matches: 6. The CDR3 runs 14 residues. CDR1 is MNHEY and CDR2 is SVGAGI in the germline V gene. CDR3 sequence reads: CASRGLTGNYGYTF. The CDR3, as DNA: TGTGCCAGCAGGGGCCTGACAGGGAACTATGGCTACACCTTC.

The rearrangement uses TRBV4-1 and TRBJ1-3, with a possible D match to TRBD1 (5 bases). In germline, CDR1 is MGHRA, CDR2 YSYEKL. V was clipped by 0 bases and J by 0 bases, with 12 bases between them. The CDR3 totals 17 residues. The CDR3 bases are TGCGCCAGCAGCCAAGAATCCTATGGGGCCTCTGGAAACACCATATATTTT. Translating gives CASSQESYGASGNTIYF.

The chain combines TRBV10-3 with TRBJ1-3; 8 bases align to TRBD1. The J segment lost 10 bases and the V segment lost 0 bases, leaving 8 bases of the junction unmatched. From germline, CDR1 is ENHRY and CDR2 SYGVKD. The CDR3 contains 15 residues. CDR3 in DNA: TGTGCCATCAGTGAGTCGGGGACAGGCCTCGGGACCATATATTTT. Protein: CAISESGTGLGTIYF.

There are a few counts of this clone. The genes are TRBV29-1 and TRBJ1-1; a weak D match, TRBD1 (6 bases). Trimming shortened V by 5 bases and J by 7 bases, and 23 bases separated the two germline ends. The CDR3 is made up of 15 amino acids. CDR1 and CDR2 from the germline V gene are SQVTM and ANQGSEA. This chain's CDR3 is CSVIGFPTGFNEAFF. The CDR3, as DNA: TGCAGCGTTATAGGTTTCCCGACAGGTTTTAATGAAGCTTTCTTT.

The genes are TRBV28 and TRBJ2-1, with 7 bases aligning to TRBD1. The V gene end was trimmed by 8 bases and the J gene end by 5 bases; junction bases not matched to a gene: 0. The germline V gene has CDR1 MDHEN and CDR2 SYDVKM. The CDR3 extends over 11 amino acids. CDR3 residues: CASGTDNEQFF. The CDR3 DNA reads TGTGCCAGCGGGACAGACAATGAGCAGTTCTTC.

In regard to this clone: This same CDR3 is encoded by further DNA sequences in the sample. The chain employs TRBV5-1 and TRBJ2-1; 13 nucleotides line up with TRBD2. The CDR3 covers 15 residues. The V gene end was trimmed by 2 bases and the J gene end by 4 bases; junction bases not matched to a gene: 0. Germline V CDR1 and CDR2: SGHRS, YFSETQ. CDR3 amino acids: CASSLLAGGYNEQFF. The CDR3, as DNA: TGCGCCAGCAGCTTACTAGCGGGGGGGTACAATGAGCAGTTCTTC.

This sequence joins TRBV6-5 and TRBJ1-1, with D possibly matching TRBD1 (5 bases). Germline CDR1 reads MNHEY; CDR2 reads SVGAGI. This CDR3 has 15 residues. Trimming took 11 bases from V and 3 from J, leaving 22 bases between them. The CDR3: CACTGLTPRDTEAFF. The DNA for the CDR3 is TGTGCCTGCACGGGACTTACCCCGAGGGACACTGAAGCTTTCTTT.

J is TRBJ2-1 and V is TRBV7-3; TRBD1 matches 10 bases. The V segment lost 1 base and the J segment 4 bases; nucleotides outside the gene matches: 1. The CDR3 sequence is 15 residues long. Germline V gives CDR1 SGHTA, CDR2 FQGTGA. The CDR3 here is CASSLMGQGYNEQFF. The CDR3 DNA sequence: TGTGCCAGCAGCTTAATGGGACAGGGGTACAATGAGCAGTTCTTC. The full variable domain, with the rest looked up from reference TRBV7-3 and TRBJ2-1, is GAGVSQTPSNKVTEKGKYVELRCDPISGHTALYWYRQSLGQGPEFLIYFQGTGAADDSGLPNDRFFAVRPEGSVSTLKIQRTERGDSAVYLCASSLMGQGYNEQFFGPGTRLTVL.

The gene calls are TRBV7-2 and TRBJ2-1, with D possibly matching TRBD2 (5 bases). The CDR3 consists of 14 residues. CDR1 and CDR2 from the germline V gene are SGHTA and FQGNSA. V shed 2 bases and J shed 8 bases, with 13 bases lying between them. The CDR3 nucleotides are TGTGCCAGCAGCTTATTCGCGGAGGTCTATGAGCAGTTCTTC. Protein sequence: CASSLFAEVYEQFF.

This clone was recorded once. The CDR3 DNA is TGTGCCAGCAGTTACAGGGGACTTTATTCCAATGAGCAGTTCTTC. It translates to CASSYRGLYSNEQFF. The V and J genes are TRBV6-2 or TRBV6-3 and TRBJ2-1; weak D call: TRBD2 (6 bases). The V end was cut by 2 bases, the J end by 6 bases, with 14 bases between. Germline loops: CDR1 MNHEY, CDR2 SVGEGT. CDR3 length: 15 residues.

This rearrangement joins TRBV14 to TRBJ1-1; D unclear. The CDR3 contains 14 residues. CDR1 is SGHDN and CDR2 is FVKESK in the germline V gene. The V and J ends lost 4 bases and 3 bases respectively, with 12 bases between them. Here the CDR3 DNA reads TGTGCCAGCAGCCCATCATACGGGTACACTGAAGCTTTCTTT. Translation: CASSPSYGYTEAFF. Using reference TRBV14 and TRBJ1-1 for the parts outside the CDR3, the full variable domain is EAGVTQFPSHSVIEKGQTVTLRCDPISGHDNLYWYRRVMGKEIKFLLHFVKESKQDESGMPNNRFLAERTGGTYSTLKVQPAELEDSGVYFCASSPSYGYTEAFFGQGTRLTVV.

V usage is TRBV7-2 and J usage is TRBJ2-1; 8 bases are a match to TRBD1. Germline trimming cut 5 bases from V and 5 bases from J; bases unmatched to any gene: 8. Germline V gene data show CDR1 as SGHTA and CDR2 as FQGNSA. The CDR3 totals 15 residues. The CDR3 reads CASSGADRVHNEQFF. DNA for the CDR3: TGTGCCAGCAGCGGGGCGGACAGGGTCCACAATGAGCAGTTCTTC. The full variable domain, with the rest looked up from reference TRBV7-2 and TRBJ2-1, is GAGVSQSPSNKVTEKGKDVELRCDPISGHTALYWYRQSLGQGLEFLIYFQGNSAPDKSGLPSDRFSAERTGGSVSTLTIQRTQQEDSAVYLCASSGADRVHNEQFFGPGTRLTVL.

The rearrangement links TRBV18 to TRBJ2-1; D may be TRBD1 (6 bases). From germline, CDR1 is KGHSH and CDR2 LQKENI. The CDR3 spans 17 residues. Between the trimmed V and J ends, which lost 3 bases and 4 bases, there was a span of 19 bases. The CDR3 bases are TGTGCCAGCTCACCGCAACGGATTGGGGGACATTACAATGAGCAGTTCTTC. Its translation is CASSPQRIGGHYNEQFF.

This chain's CDR3 is CASSEAGGRGTEAFF. In DNA, the CDR3 is TGTGCCAGCAGTGAAGCGGGGGGGCGCGGCACTGAAGCTTTCTTT. This chain uses TRBV6-1 with TRBJ1-1, with D possibly matching TRBD1 (6 bases). This CDR3 has 15 amino acids. Germline CDR1 is MNHNS and CDR2 is SASEGT. V was trimmed by 0 bases and J by 4 bases, leaving 12 bases between them.

This clone was observed a single time. The chain employs TRBV5-1 and TRBJ1-5, with 9 bases that match TRBD1. The CDR3 is 15 amino acids. V shed 1 base, J shed 6 bases, and the junction held 5 bases outside the gene matches. CDR1 is SGHRS, CDR2 YFSETQ, per germline. CDR3 protein: CASSLTGGEGQPQHF. CDR3 coding DNA: TGCGCCAGCAGCTTGACAGGGGGCGAGGGTCAGCCCCAGCATTTT.

V and J are TRBV7-3 and TRBJ2-1; 13 bases map to TRBD2. Germline V gene sequence: CDR1 SGHTA, CDR2 FQGTGA. This CDR3 comprises 17 residues. V gave up 5 bases and J gave up 5 bases; unmatched junction bases: 9. The CDR3 is CASSRRLAGGQDNEQFF. The CDR3 region has the DNA TGTGCCAGCAGCCGAAGACTAGCGGGGGGTCAGGACAATGAGCAGTTCTTC.

The V call is TRBV7-2, the J call TRBJ1-5; 7 positions match TRBD1. This CDR3 comprises 14 residues. J gave up 4 bases and V 4 bases, and 4 bases lay outside the gene matches. Looked up from germline, CDR1 is SGHTA and CDR2 is FQGNSA. As DNA, the CDR3 is TGTGCCAGCAGCTCCCAGGGGGGAAATCAGCCCCAGCATTTT. Translated, it gives CASSSQGGNQPQHF.

This sequence joins TRBV7-9 and TRBJ2-3; D is uncertain. The germline V and J ends were trimmed by 1 base and 4 bases, with 6 bases remaining between them. Per germline, CDR1 SEHNR and CDR2 FQNEAQ (reference sequence). The CDR3 extends over 13 amino acids. CDR3 protein: CASSLVGPDTQYF. In DNA form, the CDR3 reads TGTGCCAGCAGCTTAGTGGGCCCAGATACGCAGTATTTT.

J is TRBJ1-2 and V is TRBV7-8; D is unclear. Germline V gene lookup returns CDR1 SGHVS and CDR2 FQNEAQ. V gave up 10 bases and J gave up 4 bases, with 19 bases separating them. The CDR3 spans 14 residues. CDR3 in DNA: TGTGCCACCGGCCTCCGGGGTTCTATCTATGGCTACACCTTC. It codes for CATGLRGSIYGYTF.

The J gene is TRBJ1-1, the V gene TRBV4-1, with D possibly being TRBD1 (6 bases). The germline gives CDR1 MGHRA, CDR2 YSYEKL. V lost 0 bases and J 1 base, leaving 12 bases between the germline ends. The CDR3 is 16 amino acids. The CDR3 region is CASSQDNRAGNTEAFF. The CDR3 bases are TGCGCCAGCAGCCAAGATAACAGGGCCGGGAACACTGAAGCTTTCTTT.

V and J are TRBV7-2 and TRBJ2-7; D is possibly TRBD1 (6 bases). The CDR3 is 13 amino acids. Germline CDR1 SGHTA, CDR2 FQGNSA. V lost 5 bases and J 3 bases, leaving 11 bases between the germline ends. The CDR3: CASSPGTFYEQYF. The CDR3 DNA sequence: TGTGCCAGCAGCCCCGGGACATTCTACGAGCAGTACTTC.

This clone appeared a single time. The gene calls are TRBV7-2 and TRBJ2-2, with a weak D call TRBD2 (6 bases). CDR1 SGHTA and CDR2 FQGNSA come from the germline V gene. Trimming cost V 7 bases and J 5 bases, with 14 bases left between them. The CDR3 has 14 amino acids. CDR3 amino acids: CASTRAGRTGELFF. Written as DNA, the CDR3 is TGTGCCAGCACTCGAGCAGGGAGGACCGGGGAGCTGTTTTTT.

This clone was counted between two and nine times. The chain combines TRBV3-1 (or the pseudogene TRBV3-2) with TRBJ2-7; D unclear. V was clipped by 3 bases and J by 2 bases, with 11 bases between them. Germline-derived CDR1 and CDR2 are LGHDT and YNNKEL (reference sequence). The CDR3 spans 14 residues. The CDR3 protein is CASSQQVSAYEQYF. The CDR3 nucleotides are TGTGCCAGCAGCCAGCAGGTTTCCGCCTACGAGCAGTACTTC.